These 21 T cell receptor beta chains were sequenced from one sample in a study of T-cell reconstitution after alpha-beta-depleted transplantation in children. Unique molecular identifiers were incorporated into the prepared TCRbeta library. TCRdb recomputed calls from the PCR reads with MiXCR, one row per CDR3 protein. Of hundreds of thousands of distinct CDR3 sequences listed, roughly 13% are singletons. The specimen comprised PBMCs, mostly from graft donor cells, sampled 360 days after TCRalphabeta/CD19-depleted stem cell transplant. These receptors were obtained from a male patient aged 10 to 17 who had a stem cell transplant for acute myeloid leukemia, so the T cells may come from the graft donor.

The V and J genes are TRBV18 and TRBJ2-4; D is unresolved. Looked up from germline, CDR1 is KGHSH and CDR2 is LQKENI. V lost 0 bases, J lost 0 bases, and 12 bases lay in between. The CDR3 sequence is 17 residues long. CDR3 loop: CASSPPFTEEAKNIQYF. The DNA of the CDR3 is TGTGCCAGCTCACCACCTTTTACCGAAGAAGCCAAAAACATTCAGTACTTC.

In this sample, this clonotype turned up many times. The V call is TRBV5-5, the J call TRBJ2-2, with D possibly being TRBD2 (6 bases). Germline loops: CDR1 SGHKS, CDR2 YYEKEE (reference sequence). CDR3 length: 16 residues. With 4 bases removed from V and 1 base from J, the gap between germline ends came to 14 bases. The CDR3 DNA reads TGTGCCAGCAGCCCCTGGGAGGAGGTGAACACCGGGGAGCTGTTTTTT. As protein: CASSPWEEVNTGELFF.

The chain is built from TRBV12-3 or TRBV12-4 and TRBJ2-3; D might be TRBD2 (6 bases). The CDR3 is made up of 16 amino acids. Trimming removed 3 bases at V and 2 bases at J, with 15 bases between. CDR3 in amino acids: CASSFVAGPLTDTQYF. The CDR3, as DNA: TGTGCCAGCAGTTTCGTCGCGGGGCCCCTCACAGATACGCAGTATTTT.

The rearrangement joins TRBV7-2 to TRBJ2-7, with TRBD1 matching 7 bases. There are 15 residues in the CDR3. The trim removed 5 bases at V and 0 bases at J, leaving 7 bases unmatched. Germline V gene lookup returns CDR1 SGHTA and CDR2 FQGNSA. The CDR3: CASSIDRVDSYEQYF. In DNA form, the CDR3 reads TGTGCCAGCAGCATAGACAGGGTTGACTCCTACGAGCAGTACTTC.

The chain is built from TRBV7-2 and TRBJ2-5, with no clear D. V lost 3 bases and J lost 2, with 7 bases in between. Germline CDR1 is SGHTA and CDR2 is FQGNSA. The length of the CDR3 is 13 residues. The chain's CDR3 is CASSFAVQETQYF. The CDR3 DNA follows: TGTGCCAGCAGCTTCGCGGTACAAGAGACCCAGTACTTC.

This clonotype appeared many times. This chain joins TRBV20-1 and TRBJ2-7; tentatively, D is TRBD2 (6 bases). Trimming took 8 bases from V and 4 from J, leaving 21 bases between them. This CDR3 region has 14 residues. Germline V gene lookup returns CDR1 DFQATT and CDR2 SNEGSKA (reference sequence). The CDR3, as DNA: TGCAGTCCTGTAATGGGGGGTAATCTTTACGAGCAGTACTTC. Amino acid sequence: CSPVMGGNLYEQYF.

The table lists this clonotype with a count of one. The chain uses TRBV7-2 and TRBJ2-7; possibly TRBD1 or TRBD2 for D (5 bases each). In germline, CDR1 is SGHTA, CDR2 FQGNSA. V was shortened by 3 bases and J by 7 bases, with 19 bases between the two germline ends. This CDR3 comprises 15 residues. In DNA, the CDR3 is TGTGCCAGCAGCTTGACATTCGGGGACCGGCAGGAGCAGTACTTC. Translating gives CASSLTFGDRQEQYF. The whole variable domain, filled in from reference TRBV7-2 and TRBJ2-7, reads GAGVSQSPSNKVTEKGKDVELRCDPISGHTALYWYRQSLGQGLEFLIYFQGNSAPDKSGLPSDRFSAERTGGSVSTLTIQRTQQEDSAVYLCASSLTFGDRQEQYFGPGTRLTVT.

This clonotype has more than one count but fewer than ten. The genes are TRBV7-2 and TRBJ2-4; 7 bases align to TRBD2. Unmatched junction bases numbered 6, after V lost 1 base and J lost 6 bases. Germline V gene sequence: CDR1 SGHTA, CDR2 FQGNSA. The CDR3 is made up of 15 amino acids. The CDR3 region is CASSLVRETSNIQYF. The CDR3 nucleotides read TGTGCCAGCAGCTTAGTGCGGGAGACCTCAAACATTCAGTACTTC.

This chain uses TRBV28 with TRBJ2-3; tentatively, D is TRBD2 (5 bases). In germline, CDR1 is MDHEN, CDR2 SYDVKM. Trimming left V 10 bases short and J 4 bases short, with 15 bases between. This CDR3 spans 13 amino acids. In nucleotides, the CDR3 is TGTGCCACAGCCCGGGATGGGCCAGATACGCAGTATTTT. Amino acid sequence: CATARDGPDTQYF.

The gene calls are TRBV20-1 and TRBJ1-2; tentative D call: TRBD1 (6 bases). CDR1 and CDR2 from the germline V gene are DFQATT and SNEGSKA (reference sequence). This CDR3 region has 12 residues. The V gene lost 6 bases and the J gene lost 1 base, with 9 bases spanning the gap. The CDR3 here is CSAGTLNYGYTF. The CDR3 nucleotides are TGCAGTGCAGGGACACTTAACTATGGCTACACCTTC.

The CDR3 DNA reads TGCAGTGCCCCTCGAATCTTCCACAAAGCGGGAACTCAAGAGACCCAGTACTTC. Protein: CSAPRIFHKAGTQETQYF. The V and J genes are TRBV20-1 and TRBJ2-5; 7 bases are a match to TRBD2. CDR3 size: 18 residues. V trimming: 6 bases; J trimming: 2 bases; junction bases outside the gene matches: 21. Germline values: CDR1 DFQATT, CDR2 SNEGSKA (reference sequence).

There are a few counts of this clonotype. The chain has TRBV9 and TRBJ2-7, with TRBD2 identical over 7 bases. V was clipped by 5 bases and J by 1 base; unmatched bases: 15. Germline lookup yields CDR1 SGDLS and CDR2 YYNGEE. The CDR3 sequence is 17 residues long. The CDR3 DNA is TGTGCCAGCAGTCCAGGCGTAGCGGGCCCTAATTCCTACGAGCAGTACTTC. Translating gives CASSPGVAGPNSYEQYF. The whole variable domain, remainder taken from reference TRBV9 and TRBJ2-7, is DSGVTQTPKHLITATGQRVTLRCSPRSGDLSVYWYQQSLDQGLQFLIQYYNGEERAKGNILERFSAQQFPDLHSELNLSSLELGDSALYFCASSPGVAGPNSYEQYFGPGTRLTVT.

This clonotype was counted ten times or more. The J gene is TRBJ2-5, the V gene TRBV20-1; 9 positions agree with TRBD2. V was pared by 5 bases and J by 2 bases, with 9 bases of the junction left unmatched. There are 15 residues in the CDR3. Germline V CDR1 and CDR2: DFQATT, SNEGSKA (reference sequence). The CDR3 sequence is CSALKGREGQETQYF. In DNA, the CDR3 is TGCAGTGCTCTCAAGGGGCGGGAGGGTCAAGAGACCCAGTACTTC.

This clonotype came up many times. The rearrangement links TRBV7-8 to TRBJ2-1; D might be TRBD1 (6 bases). Deletions cut 0 bases from V and 5 bases from J, with 14 bases between. Germline CDR1 and CDR2: SGHVS and FQNEAQ. The CDR3 is made up of 16 amino acids. The CDR3 reads CASSLAAGAWNNEQFF. In DNA, the CDR3 is TGTGCCAGCAGCTTAGCGGCAGGGGCTTGGAACAATGAGCAGTTCTTC.

This clonotype appeared a few times. DNA of the CDR3: TGTGCCAGCAGCCGAGTAAGTTCGGACAGCCTCCTTGGGGCCAACGTCCTGACTTTC. Its protein is CASSRVSSDSLLGANVLTF. The chain is built from TRBV4-2 and TRBJ2-6, with D perhaps matching TRBD1 (6 bases). The V end lost 4 bases, the J end lost 3 bases, and 22 bases lay between the germline ends. Germline CDR1 and CDR2: LGHNA and YNFKEQ. This CDR3 spans 19 amino acids.

This clonotype was picked up a small number of times. The rearrangement joins TRBV29-1 to TRBJ2-7; 9 nucleotides align to TRBD1. Germline assignment: CDR1 SQVTM and CDR2 ANQGSEA. Trimming removed 7 bases from V and 5 bases from J; junction bases left unmatched: 9. There are 13 residues in the CDR3. CDR3 DNA: TGCAGCGCATCCGGGACAGGGATTAACGAGCAGTACTTC. Amino acids: CSASGTGINEQYF.

The chain links TRBV20-1 to TRBJ1-1; weak D call: TRBD1 (5 bases). Looked up from germline, CDR1 is DFQATT and CDR2 is SNEGSKA (reference sequence). The CDR3 runs 10 residues. Trimming took 4 bases from V and 10 from J, leaving 10 bases between them. The CDR3 DNA reads TGCAGTGCTATTAACACAGGAGCTTTCTTT. Translation: CSAINTGAFF.

The V and J genes are TRBV11-2 and TRBJ1-2; D perhaps matches TRBD1 (5 bases). The V end lost 5 bases, the J end lost 3 bases, and 16 bases lay between the germline ends. The CDR3 loop spans 15 amino acids. Germline V gives CDR1 SGHAT, CDR2 FQNNGV. CDR3 DNA: TGTGCCAGCAGCCTATGGGGGAACTATGACTATGGCTACACCTTC. Translated, it gives CASSLWGNYDYGYTF. Together with reference TRBV11-2 and TRBJ1-2, the CDR3 gives the full variable domain: EAGVAQSPRYKIIEKRQSVAFWCNPISGHATLYWYQQILGQGPKLLIQFQNNGVVDDSQLPKDRFSAERLKGVDSTLKIQPAKLEDSAVYLCASSLWGNYDYGYTFGSGTRLTVV.

The sample holds a few counts of this clonotype. The chain joins TRBV5-1 to TRBJ2-7; TRBD2 matches 7 bases. Germline CDR1 is SGHRS and CDR2 is YFSETQ. The CDR3 extends over 15 amino acids. Losses at the gene ends were 4 bases for V and 0 bases for J; bases not matched to a gene: 7. The CDR3 bases are TGCGCCAGCAGCCCCTGGGCTAGCGGCTCCTACGAGCAGTACTTC. Amino acid sequence: CASSPWASGSYEQYF.

The J gene is TRBJ2-3, the V gene TRBV28; D remains ambiguous. CDR1 is MDHEN and CDR2 is SYDVKM in the germline V gene. CDR3 size: 14 residues. Trimming cost V 5 bases and J 3 bases, with 12 bases left between them. CDR3 loop: CASSPRAPTDTQYF. The CDR3, as DNA: TGTGCCAGCAGTCCCCGGGCCCCGACAGATACGCAGTATTTT.

This clonotype occurred a few times. The chain joins TRBV12-3 or TRBV12-4 to TRBJ2-7; 9 nucleotides align to TRBD1. The V and J ends lost 0 bases and 3 bases, in that order; junction bases with no gene match: 0. The CDR3 length is 14 residues. CDR3 loop: CASSLADRGYEQYF. The CDR3 region has the DNA TGTGCCAGCAGTTTAGCGGACAGGGGCTACGAGCAGTACTTC.